The 18 T cell receptor beta chains listed next were all sequenced from one sample in a study of T cell clonotyping in hematopoietic cell transplantation. Clones were read by immunoSEQ multiplex PCR, and TCRdb kept only the in-frame ones, dropping some. Among about 9,700 clones listed, over 60% were seen once. Sample: PBMCs, taken 180 days after allogeneic stem cell transplant. The receptors derive from a male patient between 35 and 55 years old who had an allogeneic stem cell transplant from a related donor, so the T cells may come from the graft donor. Some clones in this sample may be carry-over from other donors' samples.

The sample holds a few counts of this clone. V is TRBV10-3 and J is TRBJ1-1, with TRBD1 as a possible D gene (5 bases). Trimming removed 11 bases from V and 1 base from J, with 17 bases in between. Germline CDR1 and CDR2: ENHRY and SYGVKD. This CDR3 region has 14 residues. CDR3 bases: TGTGCCTCAAGACAGTATGAAAAGAACACTGAAGCTTTCTTT. This encodes CASRQYEKNTEAFF.

V usage is TRBV2 and J usage is TRBJ1-4; 9 nucleotides match TRBD1. V shed 7 bases and J 2 bases; nucleotides not matched to a gene: 23. The CDR3 loop spans 21 amino acids. From germline, CDR1 is SNHLY and CDR2 FYNNEI. This CDR3 is CASILAAGGTGGKRTNEKLFF. The CDR3 DNA is TGTGCCAGCATCCTCGCCGCCGGGGGAACAGGGGGCAAGAGGACTAATGAAAAACTGTTTTTT.

The J gene is TRBJ1-1, the V gene TRBV5-8; 8 nucleotides line up with TRBD1. Germline V gene data show CDR1 as SGHTS and CDR2 as YDEGEE. There are 17 residues in the CDR3. J gave up 0 bases and V 1 base, and 8 bases lay outside the gene matches. CDR3 bases: TGTGCCAGCAGCTTGTGGGGCCGACAGGGGATGAACACTGAAGCTTTCTTT. Translating gives CASSLWGRQGMNTEAFF.

The chain uses TRBV11-2 and TRBJ1-1; no firm D call. V lost 5 bases, J lost 6 bases, and 13 bases lay in between. Germline assignment: CDR1 SGHAT and CDR2 FQNNGV. The CDR3 is 13 residues long. The CDR3 region has the DNA TGTGCCAGCAGCCAAATGGGGAGAGCTGAAGCTTTCTTT. Amino acid sequence: CASSQMGRAEAFF.

The rearrangement joins TRBV7-2 to TRBJ1-2, with TRBD1 matching over 8 bases. The CDR3 has 15 amino acids. V was pared by 5 bases and J by 0 bases, with 5 bases of the junction left unmatched. CDR1 and CDR2 from the germline V gene are SGHTA and FQGNSA. CDR3 protein: CASSVQGGSNYGYTF. The DNA of the CDR3 is TGTGCCAGCAGCGTACAGGGGGGCTCTAACTATGGCTACACCTTC.

The chain uses TRBV9 and TRBJ2-1; D may be TRBD2 (7 bases). With 7 bases removed from V and 12 bases from J, the gap between germline ends came to 20 bases. CDR1 SGDLS and CDR2 YYNGEE come from the germline V gene. The CDR3 covers 13 residues. The CDR3 nucleotides read TGTGCCAGCGCAGGACGGGGGGCCCTAGGGCAGTTCTTC. Amino acid sequence: CASAGRGALGQFF.

V is TRBV27 and J is TRBJ1-2, with 10 bases aligning to TRBD1. There are 13 residues in the CDR3. The germline V gene has CDR1 MNHEY and CDR2 SMNVEV (reference sequence). V shed 5 bases, J shed 8 bases, and the junction held 5 bases outside the gene matches. As DNA, the CDR3 is TGTGCCAGCAGTCCGGGACAGGGGCGCGGCTACACCTTC. As protein: CASSPGQGRGYTF.

This clone was found once. The chain carries TRBV30 and TRBJ2-7; no definite D call. The CDR3 has 13 amino acids. The V end was cut by 3 bases, the J end by 6 bases, with 15 bases between. Germline CDR1 is GTSNPN and CDR2 is SVGIG (reference sequence). Here the CDR3 reads CAWSVFTHGEQYF. DNA of the CDR3: TGTGCCTGGAGCGTATTTACACACGGCGAGCAGTACTTC.

V is TRBV7-6 and J is TRBJ1-6; weak D call: TRBD1 (6 bases). Germline V CDR1 and CDR2: SGHVS, FNYEAQ. V was shortened by 2 bases and J by 7 bases, with 12 bases between the two germline ends. The CDR3 is 15 residues long. The chain's CDR3 is CASSLTQGRNSPLHF. The CDR3 DNA is TGTGCCAGCAGCTTAACCCAGGGGAGGAATTCACCCCTCCACTTT. Together with reference TRBV7-6 and TRBJ1-6, the CDR3 gives the full variable domain: GAGVSQSPRYKVTKRGQDVALRCDPISGHVSLYWYRQALGQGPEFLTYFNYEAQQDKSGLPNDRFSAERPEGSISTLTIQRTEQRDSAMYRCASSLTQGRNSPLHFGNGTRLTVT.

The rearrangement joins TRBV29-1 to TRBJ1-6; 7 bases align to TRBD1. The CDR3 is 13 residues long. Trimming cost V 6 bases and J 6 bases; bases outside gene matches: 5. Germline values: CDR1 SQVTM, CDR2 ANQGSEA. This CDR3 reads CSVMTGINSPLHF. The CDR3 nucleotides read TGCAGCGTCATGACAGGGATTAATTCACCCCTCCACTTT.

The V gene is TRBV7-6, the J gene TRBJ2-7; no firm D call. Germline CDR1 SGHVS, CDR2 FNYEAQ. The V gene lost 4 bases and the J gene lost 0 bases, with 13 bases spanning the gap. This CDR3 comprises 15 residues. CDR3 protein: CASSSPKGPSYEQYF. The CDR3 DNA is TGTGCCAGCAGCTCCCCGAAGGGTCCCTCCTACGAGCAGTACTTC.

This clone appeared once. This sequence joins TRBV15 and TRBJ2-2, with D tentatively TRBD1 (6 bases). The CDR3 has 15 residues. Trimming shortened V by 2 bases and J by 4 bases, and 11 bases separated the two germline ends. Per the germline V gene, CDR1 is LNHNV and CDR2 is YYDKDF (reference sequence). The CDR3 coding sequence is TGTGCCACCAGCAGAACAGGGCTCGGCACCGGGGAGCTGTTTTTT. The encoded protein is CATSRTGLGTGELFF.

CDR3 amino acids: CAWSVGQSGNTIYF. The CDR3 nucleotides are TGTGCCTGGAGTGTAGGACAATCTGGAAACACCATATATTTT. The V and J genes are TRBV30 and TRBJ1-3; D possibly corresponds to TRBD1 (5 bases). Trimming removed 0 bases at V and 1 base at J, with 7 bases between. Germline V CDR1 and CDR2: GTSNPN, SVGIG (reference sequence). This CDR3 has 14 residues.

The chain employs TRBV30 and TRBJ1-2; a weak D match, TRBD1 (6 bases). The CDR3 is 12 amino acids. Germline V gene sequence: CDR1 GTSNPN, CDR2 SVGIG (reference sequence). The V and J ends lost 5 bases and 5 bases respectively, with 12 bases between them. The DNA of the CDR3 is TGTGCCTGGTCAGGGCAGGGGTATGGCTACACCTTC. Translated: CAWSGQGYGYTF.

The gene calls are TRBV6-1 and TRBJ1-3; D call uncertain. Germline CDR1 and CDR2: MNHNS and SASEGT. V was clipped by 2 bases and J by 0 bases, with 5 bases between them. The CDR3 sequence is 14 residues long. The CDR3 region is CASSELRSGNTIYF. In nucleotides, the CDR3 is TGTGCCAGCAGTGAATTACGCTCTGGAAACACCATATATTTT.

The chain couples TRBV10-3 to TRBJ2-2, with 8 bases matching TRBD1. The V and J ends lost 10 bases and 6 bases, in that order; junction bases with no gene match: 16. Germline CDR1 reads ENHRY; CDR2 reads SYGVKD. This CDR3 is built from 16 residues. This chain's CDR3 is CATRTGLNVRAGELFF. The CDR3 DNA reads as TGTGCCACCCGGACAGGGCTCAATGTAAGGGCCGGGGAGCTGTTTTTT.

The chain carries TRBV9 and TRBJ2-3; D is unclear. Germline loops: CDR1 SGDLS, CDR2 YYNGEE. The CDR3 sequence is 13 residues long. Trimming took 3 bases from V and 6 from J, leaving 11 bases between them. Here the CDR3 reads CASSAYQADTQYF. Here the CDR3 DNA reads TGTGCCAGCAGCGCGTACCAAGCCGATACGCAGTATTTT.

The rearrangement links TRBV28 to TRBJ1-2; unclear D gene. CDR1 and CDR2 (germline): MDHEN, SYDVKM. The CDR3 sequence is 12 residues long. V was pared by 8 bases and J by 4 bases, with 11 bases between. The CDR3 region has the DNA TGTGCCAGCGCTGATTTAGCCTATGGCTACACCTTC. Protein sequence: CASADLAYGYTF.